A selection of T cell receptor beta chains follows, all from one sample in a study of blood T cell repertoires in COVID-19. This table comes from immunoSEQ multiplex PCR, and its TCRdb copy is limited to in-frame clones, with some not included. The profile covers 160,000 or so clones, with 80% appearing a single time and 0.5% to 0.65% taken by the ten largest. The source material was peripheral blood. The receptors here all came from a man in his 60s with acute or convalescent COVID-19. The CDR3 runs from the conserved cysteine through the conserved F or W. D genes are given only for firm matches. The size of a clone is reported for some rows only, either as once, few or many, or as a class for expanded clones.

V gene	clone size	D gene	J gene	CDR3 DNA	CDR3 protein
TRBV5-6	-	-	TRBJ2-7	TGTGCCAGCAGCTTGGGGCGGCAGGGAAACTACGAGCAGTACTTC	CASSLGRQGNYEQYF
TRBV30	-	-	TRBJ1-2	TGTGCCTGGAGTGTGGGACTCTATGGCTACACCTTC	CAWSVGLYGYTF
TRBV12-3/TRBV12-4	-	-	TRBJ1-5	TGTGCCAGCAGTTACAGGGAGAATCAGCCCCAGCATTTT	CASSYRENQPQHF
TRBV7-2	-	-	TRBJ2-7	TGTGCCAGCAGCTTATTAGCAGCCAGCTCCTACGAGCAGTACTTC	CASSLLAASSYEQYF
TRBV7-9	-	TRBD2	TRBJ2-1	TGTGCCAGCAGTCCAACGCGGGGGGTATACAATGAGCAGTTCTTC	CASSPTRGVYNEQFF
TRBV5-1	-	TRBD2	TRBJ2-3	TGCGCCAGCAGCTCCGGGACTAGCGGGAGGATTAGAGATACGCAGTATTTT	CASSSGTSGRIRDTQYF
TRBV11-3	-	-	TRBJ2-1	TGTGCCAGCAGCCCTGGGCGTAGCTCCTACAATGAGCAGTTCTTC	CASSPGRSSYNEQFF
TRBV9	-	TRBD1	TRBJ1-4	TGTGCCAGCAGCCGGACAGGGCGGGAAAAACTGTTTTTT	CASSRTGREKLFF
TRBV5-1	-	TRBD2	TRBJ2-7	TGCGCCAGCAGCCTACTTAGCGGGAGGTTAGCCTACGAGCAGTACTTC	CASSLLSGRLAYEQYF
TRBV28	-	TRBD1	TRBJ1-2	TGTGCCAGCAGTTTAGAGGGGACAGGGGGTGGCTACACCTTC	CASSLEGTGGGYTF
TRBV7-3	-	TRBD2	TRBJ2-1	TGTGCCAGCAGCTTAGGGGTAGCGGGGCTCAAGGAGCAGTTCTTC	CASSLGVAGLKEQFF
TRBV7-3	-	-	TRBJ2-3	TGTGCCAGCAGCTCCACCCCCGCGGGGGCTAGCACAGATACGCAGTATTTT	CASSSTPAGASTDTQYF
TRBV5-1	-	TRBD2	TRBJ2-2	TGCGCCAGCGGGGGGCTAGCGGGAGCTAACACCGGGGAGCTGTTTTTT	CASGGLAGANTGELFF
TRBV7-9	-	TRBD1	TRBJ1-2	TGTGCCAGCAGCGCACAGGGGGGGGACTATGGCTACACCTTC	CASSAQGGDYGYTF
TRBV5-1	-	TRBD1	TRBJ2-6	TGCGCCAGCAGCTTGGAGGGACAGGGAAGCTCTGGGGCCAACGTCCTGACTTTC	CASSLEGQGSSGANVLTF
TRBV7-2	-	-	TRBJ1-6	TGTGCCAGCAGCTTGAGCTCCTATAATTCACCCCTCCACTTT	CASSLSSYNSPLHF
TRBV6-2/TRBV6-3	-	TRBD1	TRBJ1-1	TGTGCCAGCAGTTACAGCTCCGGGACAGTGAACACTGAAGCTTTCTTT	CASSYSSGTVNTEAFF
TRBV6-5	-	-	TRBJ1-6	TGTGCCAGCACCCGCCGGGGTAATTCACCCCTCCACTTT	CASTRRGNSPLHF
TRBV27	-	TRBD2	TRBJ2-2	TGTGCCAGCAGTGCCAGACCCGGGACTAGCGGGAGGGCCGCAAACACCGGGGAGCTGTTTTTT	CASSARPGTSGRAANTGELFF
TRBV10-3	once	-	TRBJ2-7	TGTGCCATCAGTGAGTCGACACAGGCCCGCTACGAGCAGTACTTC	CAISESTQARYEQYF
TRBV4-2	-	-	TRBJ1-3	TGTGCCAGCAGCCAAAATACAGCCTCTGGAAACACCATATATTTT	CASSQNTASGNTIYF
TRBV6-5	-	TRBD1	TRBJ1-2	TGTGCCAGCAGTTATCGGGACAGGGCGTGGGGCTACACCTTC	CASSYRDRAWGYTF
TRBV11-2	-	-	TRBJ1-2	TGTGCCAGCAGCCCCGAGGTTAACTATGGCTACACCTTC	CASSPEVNYGYTF
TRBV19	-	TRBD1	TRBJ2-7	TGTGCCAGTAGTACAGGACAGGGGACCACCTACGAGCAGTACTTC	CASSTGQGTTYEQYF
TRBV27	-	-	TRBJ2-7	TGTGCCAGCAGTTTATCTTCTGTTAGCTTCTACGAGCAGTACTTC	CASSLSSVSFYEQYF
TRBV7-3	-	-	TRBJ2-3	TGTGCCAGCAGCTTACTTCCCACAGATACGCAGTATTTT	CASSLLPTDTQYF
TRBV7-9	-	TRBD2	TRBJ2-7	TGTGCCAGCAGCTTCGGGACTAGCCAAACTTACGAGCAGTACTTC	CASSFGTSQTYEQYF
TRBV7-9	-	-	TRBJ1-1	TGTGCCAGCAGCGCCCCAGGGGAACGTGAAGCTTTCTTT	CASSAPGEREAFF
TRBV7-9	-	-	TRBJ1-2	TGTGCCAGCAGCTTATCAGGGTTGGGCTACACCTTC	CASSLSGLGYTF
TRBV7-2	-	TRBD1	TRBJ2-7	TGTGCCAGCAGCTTCGACAGGGTCTACGAGCAGTACTTC	CASSFDRVYEQYF
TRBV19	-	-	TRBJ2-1	TGTGCCAGTAGTATGGGCCGGACTATTTCCTACAATGAGCAGTTCTTC	CASSMGRTISYNEQFF